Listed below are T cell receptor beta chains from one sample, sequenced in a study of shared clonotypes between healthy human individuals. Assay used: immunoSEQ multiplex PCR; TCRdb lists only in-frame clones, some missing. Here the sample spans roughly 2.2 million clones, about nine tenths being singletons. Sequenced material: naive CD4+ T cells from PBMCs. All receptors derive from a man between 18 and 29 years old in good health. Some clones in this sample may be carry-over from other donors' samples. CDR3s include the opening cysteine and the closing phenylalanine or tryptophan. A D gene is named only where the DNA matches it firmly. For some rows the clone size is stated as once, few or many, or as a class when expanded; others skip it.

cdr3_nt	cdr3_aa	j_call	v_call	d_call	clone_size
TGTGCCAGTAAGCACAGCCAGGTTCAGCCCCAGCATTTT	CASKHSQVQPQHF	TRBJ1-5	TRBV19	.	.
TGTGCCAGCAGTTTGGACAGGGTGAACACTGAAGCTTTCTTT	CASSLDRVNTEAFF	TRBJ1-1	TRBV6-6	TRBD1	.
TGTGCCAGCAGTTACTGGGACCGCGCCTACGAGCAGTACTTC	CASSYWDRAYEQYF	TRBJ2-7	TRBV6-6	.	.
TGTGCCAGCAGCAAAGGGTACAGGTACACTCCCAATCAGCCCCAGCATTTT	CASSKGYRYTPNQPQHF	TRBJ1-5	TRBV21-1	.	.
TGCGCCAGCAGCCCCGACGGGACAGGTAAAGAGACCCAGTACTTC	CASSPDGTGKETQYF	TRBJ2-5	TRBV4-1	TRBD1	.
TGTGCCAGCAGTTTATTCCCCCGACTAGCGGGAGGGCCGGAATACGAGCAGTACTTC	CASSLFPRLAGGPEYEQYF	TRBJ2-7	TRBV27	TRBD2	.
TGTGCCAGCAGACTAACTAGCGGGAGTGGGAGTGAGCAGTTCTTC	CASRLTSGSGSEQFF	TRBJ2-1	TRBV7-2	TRBD2	.
TGTGCCAGCAGCTTGGCCAGGCGCGAAAAACTGTTTTTT	CASSLARREKLFF	TRBJ1-4	TRBV5-5	.	once
TGTGCCAGCAGGCAACTCAACAGGGTCAACTATGGCTACACCTTC	CASRQLNRVNYGYTF	TRBJ1-2	TRBV6-6	.	.
TGTGCCAGCAGCTTGGGGGGTGGGAGAAACAATGAGCAGTTCTTC	CASSLGGGRNNEQFF	TRBJ2-1	TRBV5-4	.	.
TGTGCCAGCAGCAGAGGGGGGACAGGGATCTCCTATGGCTACACCTTC	CASSRGGTGISYGYTF	TRBJ1-2	TRBV7-9	TRBD1	.
TGTGCCAGCAGCTACGCCGGACTAGCGGGAATGAAGACCCAGTACTTC	CASSYAGLAGMKTQYF	TRBJ2-5	TRBV7-2	TRBD2	.
TGTGCCAGCAGTTCTGCGGCTAGCTCCGGGGGTGAGCAGTTCTTC	CASSSAASSGGEQFF	TRBJ2-1	TRBV6-6	.	.
TGTGCCAGCTCACCTATTCTTTCCGGGGCCAACGTCCTGACTTTC	CASSPILSGANVLTF	TRBJ2-6	TRBV18	.	.
TGTGCCAGCGGTAAGGACCGACGACCGAACACTGAAGCTTTCTTT	CASGKDRRPNTEAFF	TRBJ1-1	TRBV27	.	.
TGTGCCAGCAGTGACAGGGGCCCCAACTCCTACAATGAGCAGTTCTTC	CASSDRGPNSYNEQFF	TRBJ2-1	TRBV27	TRBD1	.
TGCGCCAGCAGCTTGGGGGCAGGGTCCACAGATACGCAGTATTTT	CASSLGAGSTDTQYF	TRBJ2-3	TRBV5-1	.	.
TGTGCCAGCTCTTACTCCAGCAGCACAGATACGCAGTATTTT	CASSYSSSTDTQYF	TRBJ2-3	TRBV7-8	.	.
TGCGCCAGCAGTCAACAGAAACAGGTTACAGATACGCAGTATTTT	CASSQQKQVTDTQYF	TRBJ2-3	TRBV23-1	.	.
TGCGCCAGCAGCACTCGAGGACAGGGTGGATGGGCTGAAGCTTTCTTT	CASSTRGQGGWAEAFF	TRBJ1-1	TRBV5-1	TRBD1	.
TGTGCCAGCAGTGTGATCGGAACTGGGGCCAACGTCCTGACTTTC	CASSVIGTGANVLTF	TRBJ2-6	TRBV6-1	.	.
TGTGCCAGCAGCTTGGGACAGGAACATCAGCCCCAGCATTTT	CASSLGQEHQPQHF	TRBJ1-5	TRBV11-2	TRBD1	once
TGCGCCAGCGGAAGACGGGGACACGGGGAGCTGTTTTTT	CASGRRGHGELFF	TRBJ2-2	TRBV5-1	.	.
TGTGCCAGCTCACCCATGGGGGCCGGGAGCAATCAGCCCCAGCATTTT	CASSPMGAGSNQPQHF	TRBJ1-5	TRBV18	.	.
TGTGCCAGCAGCTTCACAGGGGAGGAGGAGCTGTTTTTT	CASSFTGEEELFF	TRBJ2-2	TRBV5-4	.	.
TGTGCCAGCAGCTCCAGGGGGCAGGTTGAAAAACTGTTTTTT	CASSSRGQVEKLFF	TRBJ1-4	TRBV9	TRBD1	.
TGTGCCAGCCGGCCGGCAGGGGGGGTTACGGGCTACACCTTC	CASRPAGGVTGYTF	TRBJ1-2	TRBV28	TRBD1	.
TGTGCCAGCAGGCGCGGAAACACTGAAGCTTTCTTT	CASRRGNTEAFF	TRBJ1-1	TRBV6-1	.	.
TGTGCCAGCAGCGTAGGGGACAGTAATGAAAAACTGTTTTTT	CASSVGDSNEKLFF	TRBJ1-4	TRBV9	TRBD1	.
TGTGCCAGCAGCCAAGTCTTCGCAGGGAGACCTCATGAAGCTTTCTTT	CASSQVFAGRPHEAFF	TRBJ1-1	TRBV4-2	.	few
TGTGCCAGCACCACCTCCGGGGCTTCCTACGAGCAGTACTTC	CASTTSGASYEQYF	TRBJ2-7	TRBV28	.	.
TGTGCCAGCAGCCCCGGGGGGCCTGGAAACACCATATATTTT	CASSPGGPGNTIYF	TRBJ1-3	TRBV5-6	.	.
TGTGCCGCGGGCCCGTTGGGTCAGCCCCAGCATTTT	CAAGPLGQPQHF	TRBJ1-5	TRBV28	.	.
TGCGCCAGCAGCTCTCGGACTGGGGGGGGAGAGACCCAGTACTTC	CASSSRTGGGETQYF	TRBJ2-5	TRBV5-1	TRBD2	.
TGTGCCAGCAGTACCGGGACTAGCCGAGAGCAGTACTTC	CASSTGTSREQYF	TRBJ2-7	TRBV5-6	TRBD2	.
TGTGCCAGCAGCTTACTTAGGGCCAGTGAAAAACTGTTTTTT	CASSLLRASEKLFF	TRBJ1-4	TRBV11-2	.	.
TGTGCCAGCAGCCGATCGGGATATGGCGGACAAGAGACCCAGTACTTC	CASSRSGYGGQETQYF	TRBJ2-5	TRBV4-2	.	.
TGCGCCAGCAGCCCCGGGAACCCCCAAGAGACCCAGTACTTC	CASSPGNPQETQYF	TRBJ2-5	TRBV5-1	.	.
TGCGCCAGCAGCGTCGGACGGAAGGGAGCAGAGACCCAGTACTTC	CASSVGRKGAETQYF	TRBJ2-5	TRBV5-1	.	once
TGTGCCAGCTCACCTGATCGGACAGCGAACACCGGGGAGCTGTTTTTT	CASSPDRTANTGELFF	TRBJ2-2	TRBV18	.	.
TGCAGCGTTGTTCAGGAGGCAGGGCCAGGTCAGCCCCAGCATTTT	CSVVQEAGPGQPQHF	TRBJ1-5	TRBV29-1	.	once
TGTGCCAGCAGCAAACAGGGGGCCCCCTACGAGCAGTACTTC	CASSKQGAPYEQYF	TRBJ2-7	TRBV9	TRBD1	.
TGTGCCAGCAGCGTAGGGACGAACACCGGGGAGCTGTTTTTT	CASSVGTNTGELFF	TRBJ2-2	TRBV9	.	.
TGTGCCAGCAGCTTGGAGGCGACACCTTCTAACTATGGCTACACCTTC	CASSLEATPSNYGYTF	TRBJ1-2	TRBV5-4	.	.
TGTGCCAGTAACAGTAGGAACTATGGCTACACCTTC	CASNSRNYGYTF	TRBJ1-2	TRBV19	.	.
TGTGCCAGCAGAAGGCAAAATGAGCAGTTCTTC	CASRRQNEQFF	TRBJ2-1	TRBV6-5	.	.
TGTGCCAGCAGCTTAGAGGGGGCACTTTACAATGAGCAGTTCTTC	CASSLEGALYNEQFF	TRBJ2-1	TRBV11-3	.	.
TGCGCCAGCAGCCAGGGACTAGCGGGGTCGGAGTGGCAGTACTTC	CASSQGLAGSEWQYF	TRBJ2-7	TRBV5-1	TRBD2	.
TGCGCCAGCGGCAGGAGGGCAGAAAGCACAGATACGCAGTATTTT	CASGRRAESTDTQYF	TRBJ2-3	TRBV5-1	.	.
TGTGCCGGGACGACAGGGTCTTACAATGAGCAGTTCTTC	CAGTTGSYNEQFF	TRBJ2-1	TRBV30	TRBD1	.
TGTGCCAGCAGCTTAATTTCGGGTAGGGGACAGGGAGTCACAGATACGCAGTATTTT	CASSLISGRGQGVTDTQYF	TRBJ2-3	TRBV7-6	TRBD1	.
TGCGCCAGCAGCCAAGTTCGTGGGGGCTCTGCCAAAAACATTCAGTACTTC	CASSQVRGGSAKNIQYF	TRBJ2-4	TRBV4-1	.	once